The source of this T cell receptor (beta chain) is a study of CD8 T cells in ankylosing spondylitis (dated by TCRdb to 2015 to 2018). In the study overall: To find TCR variants linked to disease, the study profiled T cell receptor beta repertoires in ankylosing spondylitis patients and healthy donors. In total, the full study cohort was made up of about 99 healthy donors and about two dozen ankylosing spondylitis patients. Peripheral blood was sampled, and synovial fluid was additionally collected from ankylosing spondylitis patients.

About this clonotype itself: There is no known antigen for this receptor. Per-base qualities were not stored, and no clone one base away is much larger.

Results and caveats for the whole study, not just this receptor: Blood from ankylosing spondylitis patients appeared to be characterized by a TCR beta motif made up of under ten highly homologous amino acid variants. Some motif variants had previously been reported in the synovial fluid and blood of reactive arthritis patients, which suggests shared mechanisms of disease initiation. The disease-linked clones were reported as significantly enriched in matched synovial fluid samples from ankylosing spondylitis patients. The disease-linked clones had a CD8+ phenotype and were found at relatively low frequencies in peripheral blood.

The germline V gene (reference sequence) yields DFQATT for CDR1 and SNEGSKA for CDR2. Germline trimming amounts to 2 bases on V and 6 bases on J, with 5 as the count of junction bases outside the gene matches. The CDR3 runs 14 residues from the cysteine to the phenylalanine. Left in the record is the CDR3 DNA by itself, 42 bases read in frame from the first base. TCRdb records Illumina MiSeq as the sequencer. Quantitative 5'-RACE with molecular barcodes was the method used to prepare the TCR beta libraries. In the original analysis: A new computational method, built on a probabilistic model of VDJ rearrangement, was used to identify disease-linked TCR variants. TCRdb reprocessing: public reads trimmed at Q25 with fastp, clones called with MiXCR, in-frame beta chains kept. Rows matching on CDR3 protein sequence are summarized as one entry with the most common DNA and genes. The V and J calls, along with clone size, are taken from TCRdb and not from the paper's own processing. The sample table contains around 30,000 distinct CDR3 sequences; only one count was recorded for 13% to 15% of them. The biggest ten clones account for around a third of the sample.

The chain couples TRBV20-1 to TRBJ2-3; the junction holds 10 bases that match TRBD2. Sequencing input: blood. The sequence was collected from a male donor with ankylosing spondylitis or in good health (not recorded which). The CDR3 amino acid sequence is: CSARLAGEGDTQYF. Read as DNA, the sequence is TGCAGTGCTAGACTAGCGGGAGAAGGCGATACGCAGTATTTT.